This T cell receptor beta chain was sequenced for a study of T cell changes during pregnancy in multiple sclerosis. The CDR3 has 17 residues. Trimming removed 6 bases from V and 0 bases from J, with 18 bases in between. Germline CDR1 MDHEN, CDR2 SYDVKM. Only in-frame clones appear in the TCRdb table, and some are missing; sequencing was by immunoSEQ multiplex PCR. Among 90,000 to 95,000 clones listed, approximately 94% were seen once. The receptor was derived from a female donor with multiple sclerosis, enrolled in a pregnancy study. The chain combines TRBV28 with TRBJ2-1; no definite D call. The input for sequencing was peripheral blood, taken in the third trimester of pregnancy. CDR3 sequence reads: CASSPTGFQSSYNEQFF. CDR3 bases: TGTGCCAGCAGCCCCACCGGGTTCCAGAGCTCCTACAATGAGCAGTTCTTC.